The present entry profiles one TCR beta chain with its context. Read coverage stops 3 residues before the CDR3 terminus; the germline J gene supplies the remainder. TCRdb's table, derived via immunoSEQ multiplex PCR, lists solely in-frame clones and lacks some. The ten top clones account for approximately 12%, within a sample of 25,000 to 30,000 clones. CDR1 and CDR2 from the germline V gene are DFQATT and SNEGSKA (reference sequence). CDR3 length: 14 residues. The data were obtained in a study of T cells in women clearing cervical HPV infection. Dot-blot hybridization genotyped cervical HPV amplified with MY09/MY11 PCR.

Sequenced material: blood buffy coat. This clonotype originated in a woman between 18 and 70 years old with a cervical HPV16 infection that either progressed to CIN3+ or cleared (not recorded which). V and J are TRBV20-1 and TRBJ2-3, with 8 bases matching TRBD1. CDR3 sequence: CSASSRGPKQPQYF. The sequenced CDR3 bases are TGCAGTGCTAGTTCCAGGGGGCCGAAACAGCCG.